The 8 T cell receptor beta chains presented below share a single source sample, sequenced in a study of T cell responses to AZD1222 COVID-19 vaccine. Here immunoSEQ multiplex PCR was the method, and the copy in TCRdb shows in-frame clones only, minus some. The table has around 200,000 clones, about 90% seen once. This sample comprised peripheral blood, obtained on day 0 of AZD1222 vaccination. These receptors originate from an adult in good health.

This clone was picked up a small number of times. The V gene is TRBV4-1, the J gene TRBJ1-5; D call uncertain. Trimming left V 0 bases short and J 1 base short, with 10 bases between. Germline CDR1 MGHRA, CDR2 YSYEKL. The CDR3 extends over 16 amino acids. Written as DNA, the CDR3 is TGCGCCAGCAGCCAAGAACACCTCCACAGCAATCAGCCCCAGCATTTT. Its protein is CASSQEHLHSNQPQHF.

The chain employs TRBV7-2 and TRBJ2-5, with unresolved D. Germline V gives CDR1 SGHTA, CDR2 FQGNSA. The CDR3 loop spans 18 amino acids. Trimming cost V 2 bases and J 1 base, with 20 bases left between them. The CDR3 nucleotides read TGTGCCAGCAGCTTACCCGTTCCCGGCCTTGGGGTCCAAGAGACCCAGTACTTC. Translated, it gives CASSLPVPGLGVQETQYF.

This sequence joins TRBV5-4 and TRBJ2-4; D might be TRBD1 (5 bases). V lost 1 base, J lost 9 bases, and 17 bases lay in between. There are 15 residues in the CDR3. Per germline, CDR1 SGHNT and CDR2 YYREEE (reference sequence). CDR3 sequence: CASSLWGDGLGIQYF. The CDR3 DNA follows: TGTGCCAGCAGCTTGTGGGGCGACGGGTTAGGCATTCAGTACTTC.

This chain connects TRBV7-9 to TRBJ1-5; 12 bases are shared with TRBD1. V gave up 0 bases and J gave up 3 bases; unmatched junction bases: 3. CDR3 length equals 17 residues. Germline loops: CDR1 SEHNR, CDR2 FQNEAQ (reference sequence). CDR3 loop: CASSLAGTGGYNQPQHF. CDR3 coding DNA: TGTGCCAGCAGCTTAGCGGGGACAGGGGGCTACAATCAGCCCCAGCATTTT.

The chain has TRBV7-3 and TRBJ2-4; 10 nucleotides match TRBD1. The CDR3 has 14 residues. V gave up 5 bases and J gave up 10 bases; unmatched junction bases: 8. CDR1 is SGHTA, CDR2 FQGTGA, per germline. CDR3 sequence: CASSQGQGLSIQYF. For the CDR3, the DNA is TGTGCCAGCAGCCAGGGACAGGGGTTAAGTATTCAGTACTTC.

V usage is TRBV28 and J usage is TRBJ1-2; D uncertain. Between the trimmed V and J ends, which lost 3 bases and 8 bases, there was a span of 7 bases. This CDR3 is built from 11 residues. CDR1 and CDR2 (germline): MDHEN, SYDVKM. CDR3 nucleotides: TGTGCCAGCAGTTTGAGACGGGGCTACACCTTC. Residues: CASSLRRGYTF.

The J gene is TRBJ2-1, the V gene TRBV5-1; D gene ambiguous. The CDR3 runs to 16 residues. The V end was cut by 0 bases, the J end by 2 bases, with 12 bases between. From germline, CDR1 is SGHRS and CDR2 YFSETQ. As DNA, the CDR3 is TGCGCCAGCAGCTTGGGGGTGCGGACGGCCTACAATGAGCAGTTCTTC. Encoded protein: CASSLGVRTAYNEQFF.

The J gene is TRBJ2-7, the V gene TRBV10-3, with TRBD1 identical over 9 bases. V shed 8 bases and J 2 bases; nucleotides not matched to a gene: 4. Per the germline V gene, CDR1 is ENHRY and CDR2 is SYGVKD. The CDR3 is made up of 13 amino acids. The CDR3 DNA reads TGTGCCATCCGGACAGGGGCTACCTACGAGCAGTACTTC. Amino acid sequence: CAIRTGATYEQYF.